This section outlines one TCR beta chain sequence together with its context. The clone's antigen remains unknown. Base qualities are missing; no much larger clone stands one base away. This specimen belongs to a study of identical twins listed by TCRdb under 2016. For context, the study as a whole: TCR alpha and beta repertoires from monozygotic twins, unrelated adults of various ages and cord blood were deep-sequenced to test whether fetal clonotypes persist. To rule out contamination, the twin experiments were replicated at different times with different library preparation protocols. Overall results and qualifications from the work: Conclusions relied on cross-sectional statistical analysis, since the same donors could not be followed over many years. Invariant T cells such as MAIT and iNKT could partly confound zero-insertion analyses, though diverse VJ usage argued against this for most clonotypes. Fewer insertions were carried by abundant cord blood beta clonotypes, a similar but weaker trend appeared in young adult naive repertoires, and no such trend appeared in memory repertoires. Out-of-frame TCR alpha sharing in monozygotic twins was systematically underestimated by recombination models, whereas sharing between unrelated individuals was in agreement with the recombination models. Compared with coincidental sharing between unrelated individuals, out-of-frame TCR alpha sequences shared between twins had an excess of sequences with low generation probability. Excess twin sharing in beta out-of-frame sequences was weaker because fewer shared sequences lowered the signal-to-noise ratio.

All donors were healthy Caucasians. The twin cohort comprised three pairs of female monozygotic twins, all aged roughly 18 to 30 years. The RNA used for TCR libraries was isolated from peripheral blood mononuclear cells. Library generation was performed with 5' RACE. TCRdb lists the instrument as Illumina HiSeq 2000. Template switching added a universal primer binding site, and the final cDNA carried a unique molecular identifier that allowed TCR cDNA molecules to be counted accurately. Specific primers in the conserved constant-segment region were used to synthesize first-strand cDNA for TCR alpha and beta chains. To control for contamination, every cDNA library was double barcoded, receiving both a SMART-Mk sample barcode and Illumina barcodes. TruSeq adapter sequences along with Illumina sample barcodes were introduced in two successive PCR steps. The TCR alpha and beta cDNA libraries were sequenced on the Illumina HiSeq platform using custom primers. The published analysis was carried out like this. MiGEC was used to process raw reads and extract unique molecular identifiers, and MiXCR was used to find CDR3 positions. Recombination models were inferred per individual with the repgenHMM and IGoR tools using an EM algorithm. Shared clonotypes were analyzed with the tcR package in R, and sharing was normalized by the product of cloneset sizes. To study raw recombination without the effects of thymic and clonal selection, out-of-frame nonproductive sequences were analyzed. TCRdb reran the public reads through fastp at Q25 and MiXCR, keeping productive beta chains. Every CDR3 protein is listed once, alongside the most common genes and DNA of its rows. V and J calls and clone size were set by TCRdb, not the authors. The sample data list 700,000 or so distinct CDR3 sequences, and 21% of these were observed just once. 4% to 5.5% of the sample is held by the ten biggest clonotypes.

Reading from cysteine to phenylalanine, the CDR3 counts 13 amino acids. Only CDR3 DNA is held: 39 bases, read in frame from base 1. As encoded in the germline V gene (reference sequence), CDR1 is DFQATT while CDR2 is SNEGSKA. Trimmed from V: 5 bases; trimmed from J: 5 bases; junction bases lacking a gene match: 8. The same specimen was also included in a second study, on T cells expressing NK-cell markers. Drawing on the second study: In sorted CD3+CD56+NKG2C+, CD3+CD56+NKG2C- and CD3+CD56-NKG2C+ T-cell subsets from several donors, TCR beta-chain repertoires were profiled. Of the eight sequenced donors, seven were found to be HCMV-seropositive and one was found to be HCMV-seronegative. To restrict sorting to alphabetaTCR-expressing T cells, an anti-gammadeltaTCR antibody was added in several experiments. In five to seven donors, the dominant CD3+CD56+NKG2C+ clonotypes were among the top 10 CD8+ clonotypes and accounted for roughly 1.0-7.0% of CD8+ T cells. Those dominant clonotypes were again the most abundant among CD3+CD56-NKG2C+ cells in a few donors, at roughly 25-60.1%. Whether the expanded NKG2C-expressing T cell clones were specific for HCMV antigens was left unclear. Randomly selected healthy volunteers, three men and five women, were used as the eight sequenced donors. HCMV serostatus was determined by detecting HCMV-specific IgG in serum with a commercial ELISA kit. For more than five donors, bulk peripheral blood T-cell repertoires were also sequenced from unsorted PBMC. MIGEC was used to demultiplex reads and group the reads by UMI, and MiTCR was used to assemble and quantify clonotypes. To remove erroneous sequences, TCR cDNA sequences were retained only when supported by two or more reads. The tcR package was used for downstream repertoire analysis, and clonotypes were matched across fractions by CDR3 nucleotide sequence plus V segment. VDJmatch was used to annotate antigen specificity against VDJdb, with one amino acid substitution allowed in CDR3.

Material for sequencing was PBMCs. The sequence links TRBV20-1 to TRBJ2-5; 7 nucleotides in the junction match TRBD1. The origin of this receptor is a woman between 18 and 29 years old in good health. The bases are TGCAGTGCTCTGGACAGGCCCTCCGAGACCCAGTACTTC. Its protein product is CSALDRPSETQYF.